What follows is one T cell receptor (beta chain) and its context. Its specificity is not known. What was amplified from RNA transcripts were TCR beta CDR3 regions. Researchers ran a first-round RT-PCR on the TCR CDR3 using the HTBI primer set. TCRdb reanalysed the multiplex PCR reads using MiXCR and keeps one entry per CDR3 protein. The table records around 200,000 distinct CDR3 sequences, 15% to 20% of them present only once. The V and J ends lost 1 base and 0 bases respectively, with 11 bases between them. There are 16 residues in the CDR3. Germline V CDR1 and CDR2: LGHNA, YSLEER. Uncontrolled infection, other autoimmune disease, pregnancy or lactation disqualified patients from enrolment. PBMCs were obtained from 7.5 to 10 ml fresh peripheral blood. The data were taken from a study of T cells in Graves' hyperthyroidism and ophthalmopathy. Study-wide context: Peripheral blood was obtained at initial diagnosis, preceding any treatment.

Broader study findings: A model built on 13 V-J features separated ophthalmopathy from stable hyperthyroidism.

The genes are TRBV4-3 and TRBJ2-3; D remains unclear. Sequenced material: blood. This sequence originates from a man aged 35 to 55 with Graves' hyperthyroidism. CDR3 nucleotide sequence: TGCGCCAGCAGCCAAGGAGGATGGCGAAGCACAGATACGCAGTATTTT. Translating gives CASSQGGWRSTDTQYF.